Listed below are T cell receptor beta chains from one sample, sequenced in a study of T-cell reconstitution after alpha-beta-depleted transplantation in children. From the PCR reads, TCRdb called clonotypes with MiXCR, one entry per CDR3 protein. The sample lists 600,000 to 800,000 distinct CDR3 sequences, about an eighth occurring once. Sample: PBMCs, taken before TCRalphabeta/CD19-depleted stem cell transplant. These receptors came from a girl under 10 years old with congenital amegakaryocytic thrombocytopenia, due to receive a stem cell transplant. Both conserved end residues are part of each CDR3. The order of the fields is V gene, J gene, D gene, clone size, CDR3 DNA, CDR3 protein. The D gene is left open where the match is weak. The size of a clone is reported for some rows only, either as once, few or many, or as a class for expanded clones.

TRBV20-1	TRBJ2-3	TRBD2	many	TGCAGTGCTAGAGTAGCGGGAGGAATAGATACGCAGTATTTT	CSARVAGGIDTQYF
TRBV20-1	TRBJ2-7	.	.	TGCAGTGCTAGACATGGACGTCCGAGCTCCTACGAGCAGTACTTC	CSARHGRPSSYEQYF
TRBV7-6	TRBJ2-7	TRBD1	.	TGTGCCAGCAGCTTAGAGGCTGGGACAGGGGGCATCTACGAGCAGTACTTC	CASSLEAGTGGIYEQYF
TRBV15	TRBJ2-3	TRBD1	.	TGTGCCACCAGCAGAGTCGGACAGGTGGGAGCAGATACGCAGTATTTT	CATSRVGQVGADTQYF
TRBV20-1	TRBJ2-3	.	many	TGCAGTGCTGGTCATTCAGATACGCAGTATTTT	CSAGHSDTQYF
TRBV13	TRBJ2-1	.	many	TGTGCCAGCAGCTCATACAGGGACTGGCGAGTTGAGCAGTTCTTC	CASSSYRDWRVEQFF
TRBV3-1	TRBJ2-1	.	few	TGTGCCAGCAGCAAACAAAGCGGAGACGGCTCCTACAATGAGCAGTTCTTC	CASSKQSGDGSYNEQFF
TRBV20-1	TRBJ2-7	.	many	TGCAGTGCTAGAGGACCAGAGGTGTTCGAGCAGTACTTC	CSARGPEVFEQYF
TRBV5-1	TRBJ2-1	TRBD2	many	TGCGCCAGCAGCTCGATGACTAGCGGGATATACAATGAGCAGTTCTTC	CASSSMTSGIYNEQFF
TRBV20-1	TRBJ1-4	.	many	TGCAGTGCTCAAACCTCCGGGAGACTGTTTTTT	CSAQTSGRLFF